This section outlines one T cell receptor (beta chain) sequence together with its context. These data belong to a study of blood T cell repertoires in COVID-19. Study-level background: Nucleic acid was either cDNA or gDNA, and it came from T cells, B-cell-depleted T cells, or PBMCs.

Authors' data handling: Amplification of reference gene primers was used by the study to estimate nucleated cell counts. Produced via immunoSEQ multiplex PCR; TCRdb's table is partial and in-frame only. That table gives V, J and clone size, and the DNA gave D and trimming. The sample holds fewer than 250,000 clones, more than 80% seen once. This receptor was obtained from a woman of 80 years or more with acute or convalescent COVID-19. Source material: peripheral blood.

The CDR3 spells CASSPTGTGASYTF. In DNA, the CDR3 is TGTGCCAGCAGTCCCACCGGGACAGGGGCTTCCTACACCTTC. This sequence joins TRBV27 and TRBJ1-2; 10 bases fit TRBD1. The J segment lost 10 bases and the V segment lost 5 bases, leaving 10 bases of the junction unmatched. This CDR3 is 14 amino acids long. CDR1 is MNHEY, CDR2 SMNVEV, per germline (reference sequence).